This TCR beta chain comes out of a study of T cell repertoires in aging, cancer and after chemotherapy (dated by TCRdb to between 2018 and 2021). A note on the overall study: The donors fell into six age groups ranging from 30 or younger to 70 or older, and each group had at least three individuals. The full dataset contained approximately 9.6 million TCR reads. Alongside about 97 healthy donors serving as a reference group, the cohort included some 220 cancer patients, of whom roughly 92 had hematological cancers and 124 had solid cancers. Healthy donor control TCR repertoires were recorded over several months to years and showed clear clonal overlap across re-sampling. The study profiled peripheral blood TCR beta repertoires from healthy donors and cancer patients to examine immunoaging and T cell reconstitution after chemotherapy. The paper as a whole reports these results and caveats: In both cancer cohorts, the median generation probability rose over the chemotherapy interval, which suggests that the repertoire was reconstituted through rebound thymic output. Compared with age-matched healthy donors, untreated patients with either hematological or solid cancers had significantly lower TCR diversity in the blood along with higher clonality. Declining TCR diversity with age in healthy donors was mainly explained by loss of richness; in cancer patients, loss of evenness also contributed. The authors noted that the repertoire data do not allow conclusions about immunological memory after chemotherapy.

As for this clonotype: Which antigen it targets is not known. Base qualities are missing; no much larger clone stands one base away.

Measured from the cysteine to the phenylalanine, the CDR3 is 17 residues long. The kept DNA is CDR3 alone, 51 bases in frame from the first base. For this chain, trimming is 5 bases at the V end and 3 bases at the J end, and the number of junction bases without a gene match is 15. Reading the germline V gene gives CDR1 SGHNT and CDR2 YENEEA. Rearranged TRB sequences spanning V, D and J segments were amplified by multiplex touch-down PCR using a mixed TRB-A/B primer pool. Illumina adapters and sample indices were added to the amplicons in two consecutive PCR reactions performed with Phusion HS II polymerase. After gel purification with the NucleoSpin Gel and PCR Clean-up kit, the amplicons were checked using Qubit and an Agilent 2100 Bioanalyzer. Libraries were sequenced on an Illumina MiSeq using 600-cycle, single-indexed, paired-end runs. The authors' analysis ran thus. TRB sequences were processed with MiXCR versions 2.12 and 3.0.5. Each unique CDR3 nucleotide sequence was treated as one clone, and only productive sequences with two or more reads were kept. Shannon diversity, evenness, clonality (one minus evenness), and alpha-parameterized diversity profiles from alpha 0 to 5 were included as repertoire metrics. Generation probabilities of clones in paired pre- and post-chemotherapy samples were computed with the IGoR algorithm. TCRdb applied fastp at Q25 and MiXCR to the public reads, then kept only in-frame beta chains. Each record represents a unique CDR3 protein, reported with the most common genes and DNA among its rows. It is TCRdb's table, rather than the study itself, that gives the V and J calls and clone size. The sample records 10,000 to 15,000 distinct CDR3 sequences, under 40% of which are singletons. Less than 8.5% of the sample rests with the top ten.

TCR beta rearrangements were amplified from genomic DNA extracted from peripheral blood rather than from sorted cells or RNA. The chain employs TRBV11-3 and TRBJ2-5; TRBD2 agrees with 7 junctional bases. The clonotype comes from a human donor in good health. The donor label of this sample is uncertain. Material: blood. CDR3 region: CASSPTPYSSGKETQYF. The bases are TGTGCCAGCAGCCCCACCCCATACTCTAGCGGCAAAGAGACCCAGTACTTC.